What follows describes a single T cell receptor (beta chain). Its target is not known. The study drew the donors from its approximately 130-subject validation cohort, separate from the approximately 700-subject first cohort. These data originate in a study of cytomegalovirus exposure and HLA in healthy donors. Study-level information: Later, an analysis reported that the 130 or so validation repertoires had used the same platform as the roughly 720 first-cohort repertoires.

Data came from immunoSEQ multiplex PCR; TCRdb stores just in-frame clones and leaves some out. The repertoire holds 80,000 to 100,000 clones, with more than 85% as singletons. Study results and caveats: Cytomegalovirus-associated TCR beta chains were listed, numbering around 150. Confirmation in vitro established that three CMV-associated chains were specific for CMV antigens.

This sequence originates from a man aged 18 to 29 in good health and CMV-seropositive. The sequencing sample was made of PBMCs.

CDR3: CASSAGTGGFNEQFF. CDR3 bases: TGTGCCAGCAGTGCCGGGACAGGGGGCTTTAATGAGCAGTTCTTC. The chain carries TRBV28 and TRBJ2-1; 12 bases agree with TRBD1. Germline loops: CDR1 MDHEN, CDR2 SYDVKM. V trimming: 5 bases; J trimming: 7 bases; junction bases outside the gene matches: 6. This CDR3 is 15 amino acids long.